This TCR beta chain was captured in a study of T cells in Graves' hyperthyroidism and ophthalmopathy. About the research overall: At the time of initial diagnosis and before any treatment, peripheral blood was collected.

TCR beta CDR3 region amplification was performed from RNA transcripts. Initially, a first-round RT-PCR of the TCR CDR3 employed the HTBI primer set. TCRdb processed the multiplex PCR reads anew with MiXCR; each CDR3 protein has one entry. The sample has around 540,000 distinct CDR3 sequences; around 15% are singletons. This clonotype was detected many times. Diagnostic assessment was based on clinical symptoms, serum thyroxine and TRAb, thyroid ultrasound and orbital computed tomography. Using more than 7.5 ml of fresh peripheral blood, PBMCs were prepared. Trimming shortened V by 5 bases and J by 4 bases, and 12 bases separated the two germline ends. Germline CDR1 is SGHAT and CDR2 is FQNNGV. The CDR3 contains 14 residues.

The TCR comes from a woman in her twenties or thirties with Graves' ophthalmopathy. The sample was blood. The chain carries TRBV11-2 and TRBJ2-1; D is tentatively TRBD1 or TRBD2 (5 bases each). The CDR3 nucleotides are TGTGCCAGCAGCCTGGGGGAGCGATACAATGAGCAGTTCTTC. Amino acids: CASSLGERYNEQFF.